This record concerns one TCR beta chain sequence. The data are from a study of CXCR3-negative and CXCR3-positive naive CD8 T cells. TRB cDNA was prepared as libraries by UMI-labeled 5' RACE. No DNA is given; TCRdb re-called the 5' RACE reads and lists each CDR3 protein once. The listing contains 45,000 to 70,000 distinct CDR3 sequences. There are 15 residues in the CDR3. Germline V CDR1 and CDR2: DFQATT, SNEGSKA (reference sequence). Sequencing was carried out using memory CD8+ T cells from blood. The TCR originated in a human donor in good health. Some clones in this sample may be carry-over from other donors' samples. This chain uses TRBV20-1 with TRBJ2-7; absent DNA, TCRdb's TRBD1 call cannot be checked. The CDR3 is CSARDGQGKIYEQYF.